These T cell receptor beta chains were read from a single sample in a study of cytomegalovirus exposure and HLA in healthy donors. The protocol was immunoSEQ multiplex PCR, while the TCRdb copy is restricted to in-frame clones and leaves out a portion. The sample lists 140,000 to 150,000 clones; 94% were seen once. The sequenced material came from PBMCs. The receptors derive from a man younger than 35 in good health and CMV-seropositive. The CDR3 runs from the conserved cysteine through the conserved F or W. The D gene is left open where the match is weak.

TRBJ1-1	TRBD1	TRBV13	TGTGCCAGCAGCCCCCGACAGGGGTGGAGCACTGAAGCTTTCTTT	CASSPRQGWSTEAFF
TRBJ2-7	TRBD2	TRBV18	TGTGCCAGCTCACCACTACCCCTCTGGGCGGGAGGGACCTACGAGCAGTACTTC	CASSPLPLWAGGTYEQYF
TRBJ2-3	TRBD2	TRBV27	TGTGCCAGCAGTTTAAGCGGGGCCCACACAGATACGCAGTATTTT	CASSLSGAHTDTQYF
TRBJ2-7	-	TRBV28	TGTGCCAGCAGTTCCCCGACAGGAAGGAAAAAGTACTTC	CASSSPTGRKKYF
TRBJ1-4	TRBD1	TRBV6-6	TGTGCCAGCAGTCGACAGGGGGCTGTAAGGGAAAAACTGTTTTTT	CASSRQGAVREKLFF
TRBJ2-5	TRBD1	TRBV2	TGTGCCAGCAGTGGTCAAACAGGGGTATGGACCCAGTACTTC	CASSGQTGVWTQYF
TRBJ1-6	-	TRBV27	TGTGCCAGCAGTCCCGCAAAGGCGGACTTTCCGAGCTCCTATAATTCACCCCTCCACTTT	CASSPAKADFPSSYNSPLHF
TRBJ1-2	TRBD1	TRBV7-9	TGTGCCAGCAGCCCCCGGGACAGAACTCATGGCTACACCTTC	CASSPRDRTHGYTF
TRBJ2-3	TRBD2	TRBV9	TGTGCCAGCAGCCCAAAAGGGACTAGCGGATTGACGCACGCAGATACGCAGTATTTT	CASSPKGTSGLTHADTQYF
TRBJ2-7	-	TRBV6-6	TGTGCCAGCAGTTACGAACAGGGAGTCTACGAGCAGTACTTC	CASSYEQGVYEQYF
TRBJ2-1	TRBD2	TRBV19	TGTGCCAGTAGCCTTAGCGGGAGCGCCTACAATGAGCAGTTCTTC	CASSLSGSAYNEQFF
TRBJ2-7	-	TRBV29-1	TGCAGCGTCATTAGCGGTGCCTACGAGCAGTACTTC	CSVISGAYEQYF
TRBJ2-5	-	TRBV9	TGTGCCAGCAGCGTCCTGGGAGGGGGAGAGACCCAGTACTTC	CASSVLGGGETQYF